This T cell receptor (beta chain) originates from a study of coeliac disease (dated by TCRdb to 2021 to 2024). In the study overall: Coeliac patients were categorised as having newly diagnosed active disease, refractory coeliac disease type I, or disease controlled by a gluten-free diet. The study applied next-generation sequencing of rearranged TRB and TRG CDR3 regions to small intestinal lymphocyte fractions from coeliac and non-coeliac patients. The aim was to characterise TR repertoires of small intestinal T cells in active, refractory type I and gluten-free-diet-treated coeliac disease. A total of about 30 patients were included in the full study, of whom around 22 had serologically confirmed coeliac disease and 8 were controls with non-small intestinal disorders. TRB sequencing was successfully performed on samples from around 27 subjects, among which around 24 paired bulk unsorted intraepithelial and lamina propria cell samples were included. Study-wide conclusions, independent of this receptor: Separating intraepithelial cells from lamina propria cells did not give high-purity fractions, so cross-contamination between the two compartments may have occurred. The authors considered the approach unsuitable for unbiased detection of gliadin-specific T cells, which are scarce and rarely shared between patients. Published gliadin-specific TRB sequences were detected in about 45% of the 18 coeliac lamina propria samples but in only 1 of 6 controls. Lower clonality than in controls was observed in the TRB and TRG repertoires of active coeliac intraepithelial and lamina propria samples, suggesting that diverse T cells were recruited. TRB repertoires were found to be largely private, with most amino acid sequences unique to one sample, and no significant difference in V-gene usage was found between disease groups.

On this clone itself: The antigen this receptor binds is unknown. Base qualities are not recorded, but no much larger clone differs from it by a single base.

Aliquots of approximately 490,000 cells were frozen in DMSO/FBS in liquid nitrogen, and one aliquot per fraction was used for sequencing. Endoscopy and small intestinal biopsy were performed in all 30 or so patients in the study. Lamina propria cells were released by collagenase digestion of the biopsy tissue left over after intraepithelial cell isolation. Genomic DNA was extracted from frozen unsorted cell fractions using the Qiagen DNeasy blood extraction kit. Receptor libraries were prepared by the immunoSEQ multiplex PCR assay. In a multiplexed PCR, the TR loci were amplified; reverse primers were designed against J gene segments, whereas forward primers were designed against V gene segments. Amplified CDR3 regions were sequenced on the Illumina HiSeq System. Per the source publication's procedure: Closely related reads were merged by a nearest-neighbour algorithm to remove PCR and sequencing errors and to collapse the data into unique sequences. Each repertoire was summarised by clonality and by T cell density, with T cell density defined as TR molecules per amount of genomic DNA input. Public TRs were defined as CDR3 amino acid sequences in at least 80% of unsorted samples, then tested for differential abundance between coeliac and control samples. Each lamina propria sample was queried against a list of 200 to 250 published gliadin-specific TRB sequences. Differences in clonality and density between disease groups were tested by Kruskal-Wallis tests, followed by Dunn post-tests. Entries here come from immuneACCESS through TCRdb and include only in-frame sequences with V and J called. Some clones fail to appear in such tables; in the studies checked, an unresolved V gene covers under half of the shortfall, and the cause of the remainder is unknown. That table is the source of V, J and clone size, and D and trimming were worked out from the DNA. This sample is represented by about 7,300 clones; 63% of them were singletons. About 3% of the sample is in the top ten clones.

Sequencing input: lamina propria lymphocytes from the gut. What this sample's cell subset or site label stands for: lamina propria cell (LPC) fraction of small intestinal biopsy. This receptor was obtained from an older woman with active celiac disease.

The CDR3 here reads CASRPHGSTDTQYF. In nucleotide form, the sequence is TGTGCCAGCAGGCCCCACGGGAGCACAGATACGCAGTATTTT. This chain joins TRBV7-3 to TRBJ2-3, with no confidently assigned D gene. The germline V gene encodes CDR1 SGHTA and CDR2 FQGTGA. The CDR3 starts with the cysteine, ends with the phenylalanine, and has 14 residues. Left in the record is the CDR3 DNA by itself, 42 bases read in frame from the first base. V sheds 6 bases and J sheds 0 bases, leaving 10 bases between their ends.